This section outlines one T cell receptor (beta chain) sequence together with its context. This entry belongs to a study of blood T cell repertoires in COVID-19. The overall study: In each case, the material was cDNA or gDNA derived from T cells, B-cell-depleted T cells, or PBMCs.

Unmatched junction bases numbered 2, after V lost 2 bases and J lost 3 bases. The CDR3 extends over 14 amino acids. Germline V gives CDR1 LGHNA, CDR2 YNFKEQ. The repertoire was sequenced with immunoSEQ multiplex PCR; TCRdb's copy has only in-frame clones and lacks some. The table has roughly 330,000 clones, around 80% seen once. Source material: peripheral blood. The chain has TRBV4-2 and TRBJ1-2; 8 nucleotides line up with TRBD1. This clonotype was obtained from a woman in her forties or fifties with acute or convalescent COVID-19. The CDR3: CASSQSGQDYGYTF. For the CDR3, the DNA is TGTGCCAGCAGCCAATCGGGACAGGACTATGGCTACACCTTC.